One and the same sample provided the 26 T cell receptor beta chains below, sequenced in a study of T cell changes during pregnancy in multiple sclerosis. Profiled with immunoSEQ multiplex PCR; TCRdb holds only in-frame clones, not every one. The sample contains some 77,000 clones, approximately 94% of which appear only once. Sequenced material: peripheral blood, taken after pregnancy. The origin of the receptors is a female donor in good health, enrolled as a control in a pregnancy study.

The genes are TRBV9 and TRBJ1-2, with D hard to call. V lost 0 bases, J lost 5 bases, and 11 bases lay in between. The length of the CDR3 is 14 residues. The germline gives CDR1 SGDLS, CDR2 YYNGEE. CDR3 DNA: TGTGCCAGCAGCGTAGACCGGGGAATATATGGCTACACCTTC. It codes for CASSVDRGIYGYTF. The full variable domain, its missing parts supplied by reference TRBV9 and TRBJ1-2, is DSGVTQTPKHLITATGQRVTLRCSPRSGDLSVYWYQQSLDQGLQFLIQYYNGEERAKGNILERFSAQQFPDLHSELNLSSLELGDSALYFCASSVDRGIYGYTFGSGTRLTVV.

The chain employs TRBV7-2 and TRBJ1-2, with 7 bases lining up with TRBD1. V lost 1 base, J lost 8 bases, and 10 bases stayed unmatched. There are 15 residues in the CDR3. The V gene's germline CDR1 is SGHTA and CDR2 FQGNSA. This chain's CDR3 is CASSLGGQGGRGYTF. The CDR3, as DNA: TGTGCCAGCAGCTTAGGGGGGCAGGGGGGTAGGGGCTACACCTTC.

The chain is built from TRBV7-9 and TRBJ2-7, with 11 bases lining up with TRBD1. The V gene's germline CDR1 is SEHNR and CDR2 FQNEAQ (reference sequence). This CDR3 comprises 15 residues. Trimming cost V 2 bases and J 5 bases; bases outside gene matches: 5. The CDR3 spells CASSLRDRGIHEQYF. CDR3 DNA: TGTGCCAGCAGCTTAAGGGACAGGGGGATCCACGAGCAGTACTTC.

This chain links TRBV25-1 with TRBJ1-1; D not certain. Germline-derived CDR1 and CDR2 are MGHDK and SYGVNS. V shed 1 base and J shed 0 bases, with 9 bases lying between them. The CDR3 sequence is 15 residues long. This chain's CDR3 is CASSELGSMNTEAFF. The CDR3 bases are TGTGCCAGCAGTGAATTAGGTAGCATGAACACTGAAGCTTTCTTT.

V is TRBV7-8 and J is TRBJ2-7; 11 nucleotides agree with TRBD2. The J segment lost 2 bases and the V segment lost 5 bases, leaving 5 bases of the junction unmatched. CDR1 is SGHVS, CDR2 FQNEAQ, per germline. The length of the CDR3 is 15 residues. The CDR3 nucleotides are TGTGCCAGCAGCCCAGGGACTAGCGGAACCTACGAGCAGTACTTC. It is translated as CASSPGTSGTYEQYF.

This chain uses TRBV10-2 with TRBJ2-3; maybe TRBD2 (5 bases). Looked up from germline, CDR1 is WSHSY and CDR2 is SAAADI. This CDR3 comprises 18 residues. With 0 bases removed from V and 1 base from J, the gap between germline ends came to 17 bases. The CDR3 nucleotides read TGCGCCAGCAGTGAGTCGATCGCGGACTCCCTTCGCACAGATACGCAGTATTTT. Encoded protein: CASSESIADSLRTDTQYF.

This clone is a singleton in its sample. The chain recombines TRBV7-8 with TRBJ1-2; D is undetermined. This CDR3 comprises 16 residues. Germline V gives CDR1 SGHVS, CDR2 FQNEAQ. Deletions cut 0 bases from V and 7 bases from J, with 18 bases between. CDR3 sequence (DNA): TGTGCCAGCAGCTTAGCCCCTTTTGGTACGGTATTTGGCTACACCTTC. Amino acid sequence: CASSLAPFGTVFGYTF. Combining the CDR3 with reference TRBV7-8 and TRBJ1-2 gives the whole variable domain GAGVSQSPRYKVAKRGQDVALRCDPISGHVSLFWYQQALGQGPEFLTYFQNEAQLDKSGLPSDRFFAERPEGSVSTLKIQRTQQEDSAVYLCASSLAPFGTVFGYTFGSGTRLTVV.

The chain couples TRBV6-1 to TRBJ1-2, with a weak D call TRBD1 (5 bases). Trimming removed 3 bases from V and 3 bases from J, with 11 bases in between. Looked up from germline, CDR1 is MNHNS and CDR2 is SASEGT. This CDR3 region has 14 residues. CDR3 nucleotides: TGTGCCAGCAGTGATGTCGGGGGAGACTATGGCTACACCTTC. This translates into CASSDVGGDYGYTF.

The chain employs TRBV28 and TRBJ1-5; D is ambiguous. Germline CDR1 is MDHEN and CDR2 is SYDVKM. V lost 1 base, J lost 6 bases, and 10 bases lay in between. The CDR3 has 14 residues. The CDR3 spells CASSLFAGGQPQHF. The CDR3 nucleotides read TGTGCCAGCAGTTTATTCGCGGGAGGTCAGCCCCAGCATTTT.

The V call is TRBV28, the J call TRBJ2-1, with unresolved D. There are 13 residues in the CDR3. The V end lost 2 bases, the J end lost 6 bases, and 8 bases lay between the germline ends. Germline CDR1 reads MDHEN; CDR2 reads SYDVKM. This CDR3 reads CASSLIPFNEQFF. CDR3 sequence (DNA): TGTGCCAGCAGTTTAATCCCTTTCAATGAGCAGTTCTTC.

The chain recombines TRBV30 with TRBJ1-2, with 7 bases fitting TRBD1. The CDR3 extends over 13 amino acids. V lost 4 bases, J lost 4 bases, and 6 bases stayed unmatched. The germline CDR1 and CDR2 sequences are GTSNPN and SVGIG (reference sequence). CDR3 DNA: TGTGCCTGGAACCCCGGGACAGCCTATGGCTACACCTTC. The encoded protein is CAWNPGTAYGYTF. Drawing the rest from reference TRBV30 and TRBJ1-2, the complete variable domain is SQTIHQWPATLVQPVGSPLSLECTVEGTSNPNLYWYRQAAGRGLQLLFYSVGIGQISSEVPQNLSASRPQDRQFILSSKKLLLSDSGFYLCAWNPGTAYGYTFGSGTRLTVV.

The V and J genes are TRBV28 and TRBJ2-3; a possible D gene is TRBD2 (6 bases). The V end was cut by 6 bases, the J end by 2 bases, with 18 bases between. Germline V gives CDR1 MDHEN, CDR2 SYDVKM. This CDR3 region has 16 residues. This CDR3 reads CASSPRGFRYTDTQYF. The CDR3 DNA reads as TGTGCCAGCAGCCCCCGGGGGTTTCGATACACAGATACGCAGTATTTT.

The gene calls are TRBV28 and TRBJ2-7, with 8 bases identical to TRBD2. Germline loops: CDR1 MDHEN, CDR2 SYDVKM. This CDR3 has 15 residues. The V gene end was trimmed by 2 bases and the J gene end by 2 bases; junction bases not matched to a gene: 5. The CDR3 protein is CASSLPGGSTYEQYF. The DNA of the CDR3 is TGTGCCAGCAGTTTACCGGGAGGGTCCACCTACGAGCAGTACTTC.

The CDR3 here is CASSQGRAGRSSYNEQFF. CDR3 in DNA: TGCGCCAGCAGCCAAGGGAGAGCGGGAAGGAGCTCCTACAATGAGCAGTTCTTC. This chain joins TRBV4-1 and TRBJ2-1; 7 nucleotides line up with TRBD2. There are 18 residues in the CDR3. Germline loops: CDR1 MGHRA, CDR2 YSYEKL. V was clipped by 1 base and J by 0 bases; unmatched bases: 9.

The chain recombines TRBV5-4 with TRBJ2-6; 7 nucleotides match TRBD2. J was trimmed by 0 bases and V by 4 bases; bases with no gene match: 1. CDR3 length: 15 amino acids. Germline lookup yields CDR1 SGHNT and CDR2 YYREEE (reference sequence). CDR3 sequence reads: CASSGGGSGANVLTF. CDR3 DNA sequence: TGTGCCAGCAGCGGGGGGGGCTCTGGGGCCAACGTCCTGACTTTC. Using reference TRBV5-4 and TRBJ2-6 for the parts outside the CDR3, the full variable domain is ETGVTQSPTHLIKTRGQQVTLRCSSQSGHNTVSWYQQALGQGPQFIFQYYREEENGRGNFPPRFSGLQFPNYSSELNVNALELDDSALYLCASSGGGSGANVLTFGAGSRLTVL.

This chain connects TRBV6-5 to TRBJ1-4; TRBD1 might be the D (5 bases). CDR1 and CDR2 from the germline V gene are MNHEY and SVGAGI. Trimming took 8 bases from V and 5 from J, leaving 12 bases between them. The CDR3 totals 13 residues. The CDR3 nucleotides read TGTGCCAGCTCCTACACAGGAAATGAAAAACTGTTTTTT. This translates into CASSYTGNEKLFF.

The V gene is TRBV7-2, the J gene TRBJ2-7; 12 bases fit TRBD2. The CDR3 is made up of 19 amino acids. V shed 5 bases and J 9 bases; nucleotides not matched to a gene: 23. Germline V gives CDR1 SGHTA, CDR2 FQGNSA. CDR3 in DNA: TGTGCCAGCAGCCCCCCGCCAGGACTAGCGGGGAGAGAGGGGAAAGGGCAGTACTTC. Translating gives CASSPPPGLAGREGKGQYF.

The rearrangement uses TRBV5-1 and TRBJ2-7; 9 bases are a match to TRBD2. Germline lookup yields CDR1 SGHRS and CDR2 YFSETQ. With 2 bases clipped from V and 2 bases from J, the junction kept 5 bases outside the gene matches. The CDR3 sequence is 15 residues long. For the CDR3, the DNA is TGCGCCAGCAGCTTCCTCGGGACTAGCCCCTACGAGCAGTACTTC. This gives the protein CASSFLGTSPYEQYF. Based on the CDR3 plus reference TRBV5-1 and TRBJ2-7, the full variable domain is KAGVTQTPRYLIKTRGQQVTLSCSPISGHRSVSWYQQTPGQGLQFLFEYFSETQRNKGNFPGRFSGRQFSNSRSEMNVSTLELGDSALYLCASSFLGTSPYEQYFGPGTRLTVT.

The chain carries TRBV7-9 and TRBJ2-5; 9 nucleotides match TRBD1. The CDR3 totals 16 residues. Germline CDR1 reads SEHNR; CDR2 reads FQNEAQ (reference sequence). The J segment lost 4 bases and the V segment lost 4 bases, leaving 10 bases of the junction unmatched. CDR3 coding DNA: TGTGCCAGCAGCTGGGACAGGGCCCGGGCGAGAGAGACCCAGTACTTC. This translates into CASSWDRARARETQYF.

This rearrangement joins TRBV2 to TRBJ2-5, with D uncertain. Germline values: CDR1 SNHLY, CDR2 FYNNEI. Trimming pared 3 bases from V and 5 bases from J, leaving 13 bases between. CDR3 size: 14 residues. Written as DNA, the CDR3 is TGTGCCAGCAGTGATTCTAGTTTTTTCGAGACCCAGTACTTC. Encoded protein: CASSDSSFFETQYF. The full variable domain, in which reference TRBV2 and TRBJ2-5 provide the parts outside the CDR3, is EPEVTQTPSHQVTQMGQEVILRCVPISNHLYFYWYRQILGQKVEFLVSFYNNEISEKSEIFDDQFSVERPDGSNFTLKIRSTKLEDSAMYFCASSDSSFFETQYFGPGTRLLVL.

The chain has TRBV19 and TRBJ2-7; TRBD1 agrees at 11 bases. Germline V gene lookup returns CDR1 LNHDA and CDR2 SQIVND (reference sequence). The V and J ends lost 5 bases and 1 base, in that order; junction bases with no gene match: 7. This CDR3 comprises 16 residues. CDR3 in amino acids: CASSAAGTGGSYEQYF. DNA for the CDR3: TGTGCCAGTAGTGCGGCCGGGACAGGGGGTTCCTACGAGCAGTACTTC.

V usage is TRBV18 and J usage is TRBJ1-5; TRBD1 is a possible D gene (5 bases). The ends were cut back, 1 base at V and 4 bases at J, with 8 bases in the middle. The CDR3 has 14 amino acids. Germline-derived CDR1 and CDR2 are KGHSH and LQKENI. CDR3 amino acids: CASSPQAGNQPQHF. CDR3 sequence (DNA): TGTGCCAGCTCACCACAAGCAGGGAATCAGCCCCAGCATTTT.

This rearrangement joins TRBV7-2 to TRBJ1-1; D remains ambiguous. The CDR3 covers 15 residues. The germline gives CDR1 SGHTA, CDR2 FQGNSA. The germline V and J ends were trimmed by 5 bases and 4 bases, with 17 bases remaining between them. CDR3 sequence: CASSPSPREFTEAFF. CDR3 nucleotide sequence: TGTGCCAGCAGCCCTAGCCCCCGGGAGTTCACTGAAGCTTTCTTT.

This chain connects TRBV18 to TRBJ2-7, with TRBD1 matching 7 bases. J gave up 7 bases and V 3 bases, and 12 bases lay outside the gene matches. Germline loops: CDR1 KGHSH, CDR2 LQKENI. There are 15 residues in the CDR3. The chain's CDR3 is CASSPAGPGGGEQYF. The CDR3 coding sequence is TGTGCCAGCTCACCGGCCGGGCCAGGGGGTGGTGAGCAGTACTTC.

CDR3 in DNA: TGTGCCAGCAGCTTAGAGCCGGGAAGGCCCGGAGTTTACGAGCAGTACTTC. It encodes CASSLEPGRPGVYEQYF. The chain combines TRBV5-4 with TRBJ2-7; possibly TRBD2 for D (5 bases). Trimming removed 2 bases at V and 4 bases at J, with 22 bases between. Germline-derived CDR1 and CDR2 are SGHNT and YYREEE (reference sequence). The CDR3 consists of 17 residues.

The CDR3 DNA sequence: TGTGCCATCAGTGAGTCCGTCGGGGGGCGGACTGAAGCTTTCTTT. The encoded protein is CAISESVGGRTEAFF. This rearrangement joins TRBV10-3 to TRBJ1-1; the D gene is possibly TRBD1 (6 bases). This CDR3 is built from 15 residues. The germline V and J ends were trimmed by 0 bases and 5 bases, with 13 bases remaining between them. Germline lookup yields CDR1 ENHRY and CDR2 SYGVKD.